The 8 T cell receptor beta chains listed next were all sequenced from one sample in a study of identical twins. TCRdb re-derived calls from the 5' RACE reads in MiXCR, one entry per CDR3 protein. The table has 1.5 million to 2 million distinct CDR3 sequences, around 29% seen once. Sequenced: cord blood. The origin of the receptors is a newborn girl in good health.

This clonotype has just a few counts. The chain employs TRBV11-2 and TRBJ1-2; D is undetermined. The V gene lost 1 base and the J gene lost 3 bases, with 12 bases spanning the gap. Germline CDR1 SGHAT, CDR2 FQNNGV. CDR3 size: 15 residues. In DNA, the CDR3 is TGTGCCAGCAGCTTAGTAGAAAGGGTAGACTATGGCTACACCTTC. Its translation: CASSLVERVDYGYTF.

The chain is built from TRBV7-9 and TRBJ2-3, with TRBD2 as a possible D gene (6 bases). The ends were cut back, 0 bases at V and 6 bases at J, with 16 bases in the middle. Per the germline V gene, CDR1 is SEHNR and CDR2 is FQNEAQ (reference sequence). The CDR3 contains 16 residues. CDR3: CASSLASLAREDTQYF. The CDR3 DNA sequence: TGTGCCAGCAGCTTAGCGAGTCTGGCCCGGGAGGATACGCAGTATTTT.

The chain combines TRBV5-1 with TRBJ2-6; D gene ambiguous. Germline CDR1 reads SGHRS; CDR2 reads YFSETQ. Trimming took off 3 bases at V and 2 bases at J, with 9 bases between the two ends. This CDR3 has 15 amino acids. CDR3 nucleotide sequence: TGCGCCAGCAGCTCGTACACGACTGGGGCCAACGTCCTGACTTTC. Amino acids: CASSSYTTGANVLTF.

The count of this clonotype is one. The junction shows a germline mismatch at one end, possibly a read error. The V and J genes are TRBV20-1 and TRBJ2-7, with D possibly matching TRBD2 (6 bases). TRBJ2-5 matches the DNA end more closely, so the J call is doubtful. The CDR3 has 13 amino acids. Germline assignment: CDR1 DFQATT and CDR2 SNEGSKA (reference sequence). Written as DNA, the CDR3 is TGCGGTGCTAGTAGGTGGAGGGAAGAGACCCAGTACTTC. Protein product: CGASRWREETQYF.

V and J are TRBV11-2 and TRBJ2-6; the D gene could be TRBD1 or TRBD2 (6 bases each). The CDR3 spans 15 residues. The germline V gene has CDR1 SGHAT and CDR2 FQNNGV. The V gene lost 0 bases and the J gene lost 11 bases, with 14 bases spanning the gap. Written as DNA, the CDR3 is TGTGCCAGCAGCTTAGATCCGGGGGCCCGACACGTCCTGACTTTC. Its protein is CASSLDPGARHVLTF.

The V gene is TRBV6-5, the J gene TRBJ2-7; 12 nucleotides agree with TRBD1. The J call may be incorrect, as the DNA end agrees better with TRBJ2-5. This CDR3 spans 15 amino acids. Germline loops: CDR1 MNHEY, CDR2 SVGAGI. CDR3 nucleotides: TGTGCCAGCAGTTACGGGGGACAGGGGGCGGAGACCCAGTACTTC. Translated: CASSYGGQGAETQYF.

The rearrangement links TRBV7-2 to TRBJ2-3; a possible D gene is TRBD1 (6 bases). CDR1 is SGHTA, CDR2 FQGNSA, per germline. V was cut by 3 bases and J by 7 bases, with 14 bases left in between. CDR3 length: 14 amino acids. In nucleotides, the CDR3 is TGTGCCAGCAGCTTCGCGACAGGTGCTTATACGCAGTATTTT. Translating it yields CASSFATGAYTQYF.

The genes are TRBV20-1 and TRBJ2-7; 10 bases match TRBD2. The CDR3 contains 14 residues. The germline CDR1 and CDR2 sequences are DFQATT and SNEGSKA (reference sequence). J lost 6 bases, V lost 3 bases, and 8 bases had no gene match. As DNA, the CDR3 is TGCAGTGCTAGTAGTCTAGCGGGAGTTGGCGAGCAGTACTTC. The encoded protein is CSASSLAGVGEQYF.